This passage covers 9 T cell receptor beta chains from one sample sequenced in a study of cytomegalovirus exposure and HLA in healthy donors. This PCR relied on a set of 60 Vbeta primers and 13 Jbeta primers. The table came from immunoSEQ multiplex PCR; TCRdb's copy has only in-frame clones and leaves some out. This sample has about 120,000 clones, with 73% found just once. The sample taken for sequencing was PBMCs. Receptor source: a young woman in good health and CMV-seronegative.

The DNA for the CDR3 is TGTGCCAGCAGTACAGGGGGGGACGAGCAGTACTTC. This encodes CASSTGGDEQYF. The chain links TRBV5-6 to TRBJ2-7, with D perhaps matching TRBD1 (8 bases). This CDR3 contains 12 residues. Trimming cost V 5 bases and J 5 bases, with 11 bases left between them. CDR1 is SGHDT and CDR2 is YYEEEE in the germline V gene.

This chain joins TRBV19 and TRBJ1-1; D gene ambiguous. CDR1 is LNHDA, CDR2 SQIVND, per germline (reference sequence). The CDR3 contains 13 residues. Trimming removed 3 bases from V and 6 bases from J, with 11 bases in between. CDR3 loop: CASSILAGAEAFF. CDR3 in DNA: TGTGCCAGTAGTATTTTGGCTGGAGCTGAAGCTTTCTTT.

In the case of this clone: Additional DNA sequences in this sample encode the identical CDR3. The chain links TRBV30 to TRBJ2-1, with TRBD2 matching over 11 bases. The CDR3 has 15 residues. From germline, CDR1 is GTSNPN and CDR2 SVGIG (reference sequence). The junction had 5 bases not matched to a gene; V was cut back by 3 bases and J by 4 bases. DNA of the CDR3: TGTGCCTGGAGCGTTGGGACTAGCGGATACAATGAGCAGTTCTTC. The encoded protein is CAWSVGTSGYNEQFF.

V and J are TRBV7-9 and TRBJ1-1, with a tentative D call TRBD1 (6 bases). The CDR3 is 13 residues long. Germline V gene lookup returns CDR1 SEHNR and CDR2 FQNEAQ (reference sequence). V dropped 5 bases and J dropped 4 bases, with 11 bases sitting between them. The CDR3 DNA reads as TGTGCCAGCAGCCCAGGGGTGGTCACTGAAGCTTTCTTT. Encoded protein: CASSPGVVTEAFF.

The V call is TRBV7-9, the J call TRBJ2-7; 8 nucleotides agree with TRBD1. V was pared by 4 bases and J by 4 bases, with 6 bases of the junction left unmatched. The CDR3 consists of 14 residues. CDR1 SEHNR and CDR2 FQNEAQ come from the germline V gene (reference sequence). The CDR3 nucleotides read TGTGCCAGCAGCTCGACAGGGGTCGGTTACGAGCAGTACTTC. It specifies CASSSTGVGYEQYF. The full variable domain, with the rest looked up from reference TRBV7-9 and TRBJ2-7, is DTGVSQNPRHKITKRGQNVTFRCDPISEHNRLYWYRQTLGQGPEFLTYFQNEAQLEKSRLLSDRFSAERPKGSFSTLEIQRTEQGDSAMYLCASSSTGVGYEQYFGPGTRLTVT.

The chain carries TRBV30 and TRBJ1-2; D perhaps matches TRBD1 (5 bases). The germline V gene encodes CDR1 GTSNPN and CDR2 SVGIG (reference sequence). The CDR3 loop spans 12 amino acids. The CDR3 coding sequence is TGTGCGCGAGAGGGAGGAGGGGATGGCTACACCTTC. Translated, it gives CAREGGGDGYTF. The entire variable domain, with the rest obtained from reference TRBV30 and TRBJ1-2, is as follows: SQTIHQWPATLVQPVGSPLSLECTVEGTSNPNLYWYRQAAGRGLQLLFYSVGIGQISSEVPQNLSASRPQDRQFILSSKKLLLSDSGFYLCAREGGGDGYTFGSGTRLTVV.

The chain joins TRBV29-1 to TRBJ2-3, with 10 positions matching TRBD2. In germline, CDR1 is SQVTM, CDR2 ANQGSEA. The CDR3 contains 14 residues. CDR3 DNA: TGCAGTCACCATAGCGGGAGGCACACAGATACGCAGTATTTT. Translation: CSHHSGRHTDTQYF.

The rearrangement links TRBV4-2 to TRBJ1-1; 10 bases are shared with TRBD1. V was clipped by 0 bases and J by 3 bases; unmatched bases: 7. Germline CDR1 and CDR2: LGHNA and YNFKEQ. The CDR3 has 17 amino acids. The CDR3 bases are TGTGCCAGCAGCCAAGATCAGGGACAGGGGTACGACACTGAAGCTTTCTTT. As protein: CASSQDQGQGYDTEAFF.

This chain connects TRBV2 to TRBJ1-3; 7 bases fit TRBD1. V shed 6 bases and J 2 bases; nucleotides not matched to a gene: 7. The CDR3 is 15 residues long. The germline CDR1 and CDR2 sequences are SNHLY and FYNNEI. The chain's CDR3 is CASSPNGQAGNTIYF. The CDR3 DNA sequence: TGTGCCAGCAGCCCGAACGGACAGGCTGGAAACACCATATATTTT.